The entry that follows covers one T cell receptor beta chain sequence. Trimming shortened V by 0 bases and J by 5 bases, and 9 bases separated the two germline ends. This CDR3 comprises 14 residues. Germline CDR1 is PRHDT and CDR2 is FYEKMQ (reference sequence). These data originate in a study of cytomegalovirus exposure and HLA in healthy donors. Vbeta (60) and Jbeta (13) primers were used in the PCR. The assay was immunoSEQ multiplex PCR, and TCRdb's table has in-frame clones only and misses some. This sample yields 40,000 to 60,000 clones, of which approximately 77% are seen a single time; less than 9.5% belongs to the top ten.

The sample taken for sequencing was PBMCs. The sequence came from a woman aged 50 to 60 in good health and CMV-seronegative. This chain connects TRBV13 to TRBJ2-3; D unresolved. CDR3 in DNA: TGTGCCAGCAGCTTAGGTCGGCTAGTAGATACGCAGTATTTT. Residues: CASSLGRLVDTQYF.